What follows are 26 T cell receptor beta chains derived from one specimen sequenced in a study of Graves' ophthalmopathy and Graves' hyperthyroidism. Scientists amplified the TCR beta CDR3 regions from RNA transcripts. The first round was an RT-PCR with HTBI primers, and the second round was a multiplex PCR. TCRdb used MiXCR to reprocess the multiplex PCR reads, holding one entry per CDR3 protein. The sample contains 650,000 to 900,000 distinct CDR3 sequences, 40% of which appear only once. Sequencing was carried out using peripheral blood. Every receptor here comes from an adult man with Graves' ophthalmopathy.

For the CDR3, the DNA is TGTGCCAGCAGTGCTAGGCCGGGACTAGAGATCACCGGGGAGCTGTTTTTT. Protein product: CASSARPGLEITGELFF. The chain uses TRBV25-1 and TRBJ2-2, with 8 bases matching TRBD2. Trimming took 4 bases from V and 4 from J; bases not matched to a gene: 11. The CDR3 sequence is 17 residues long. Germline V gene sequence: CDR1 MGHDK, CDR2 SYGVNS. The variable domain in full, completed from reference TRBV25-1 and TRBJ2-2, reads EADIYQTPRYLVIGTGKKITLECSQTMGHDKMYWYQQDPGMELHLIHYSYGVNSTEKGDLSSESTVSRIRTEHFPLTLESARPSHTSQYLCASSARPGLEITGELFFGEGSRLTVL.

The sample holds a few counts of this clonotype. V and J are TRBV9 and TRBJ1-3; D gene unclear. Germline CDR1 and CDR2: SGDLS and YYNGEE. The CDR3 runs 12 residues. The V end lost 0 bases, the J end lost 11 bases, and 9 bases lay between the germline ends. Here the CDR3 reads CASSVVGFPIYF. In nucleotides, the CDR3 is TGTGCCAGCAGCGTAGTGGGGTTCCCCATATATTTT.

This clonotype has ten or more counts. The chain links TRBV7-9 to TRBJ2-7, with 8 bases identical to TRBD1. With V trimmed by 7 bases and J by 2 bases, 10 bases remained unmatched. Germline V gene lookup returns CDR1 SEHNR and CDR2 FQNEAQ (reference sequence). The CDR3 covers 15 residues. CDR3 DNA: TGTGCCAGCACCCGGACAGGGTTCGGAACCTACGAGCAGTACTTC. It codes for CASTRTGFGTYEQYF.

J is TRBJ1-3 and V is TRBV7-9; D not certain. The CDR3 extends over 17 amino acids. V was shortened by 3 bases and J by 4 bases, with 19 bases between the two germline ends. The germline CDR1 and CDR2 sequences are SEHNR and FQNEAQ (reference sequence). CDR3 amino acids: CASSFGFEVLRGNTIYF. The CDR3 region has the DNA TGTGCCAGCAGCTTTGGTTTTGAGGTTCTACGCGGAAACACCATATATTTT. The full variable domain, its missing parts supplied by reference TRBV7-9 and TRBJ1-3, is DTGVSQNPRHKITKRGQNVTFRCDPISEHNRLYWYRQTLGQGPEFLTYFQNEAQLEKSRLLSDRFSAERPKGSFSTLEIQRTEQGDSAMYLCASSFGFEVLRGNTIYFGEGSWLTVV.

The chain joins TRBV7-3 to TRBJ1-1; D not resolved. This CDR3 region has 13 residues. With 0 bases removed from V and 4 bases from J, the gap between germline ends came to 6 bases. The V gene's germline CDR1 is SGHTA and CDR2 FQGTGA. For the CDR3, the DNA is TGTGCCAGCAGCTTAACGTTAGGCACTGAAGCTTTCTTT. Translated: CASSLTLGTEAFF.

The J gene is TRBJ2-2, the V gene TRBV25-1; D remains ambiguous. The CDR3 runs 19 residues. In germline, CDR1 is MGHDK, CDR2 SYGVNS. The ends were cut back, 5 bases at V and 0 bases at J, with 22 bases in the middle. In nucleotides, the CDR3 is TGTGCCAGCAGTCCACTACCTCCAACAGTGAACGCGAACACCGGGGAGCTGTTTTTT. It is translated as CASSPLPPTVNANTGELFF. Variable domain in full (rest from reference TRBV25-1 and TRBJ2-2): EADIYQTPRYLVIGTGKKITLECSQTMGHDKMYWYQQDPGMELHLIHYSYGVNSTEKGDLSSESTVSRIRTEHFPLTLESARPSHTSQYLCASSPLPPTVNANTGELFFGEGSRLTVL.

This chain links TRBV11-2 with TRBJ2-5; 9 bases line up with TRBD2. The CDR3 length is 17 residues. V lost 2 bases and J lost 4; bases outside the gene matches: 11. Per the germline V gene, CDR1 is SGHAT and CDR2 is FQNNGV. CDR3 protein: CASSLRASGILVETQYF. The CDR3 coding sequence is TGTGCCAGCAGCTTAAGGGCTAGCGGGATTCTAGTAGAGACCCAGTACTTC.

This clonotype was observed many times. The chain links TRBV24-1 to TRBJ1-2; no firm D call. Trimming removed 3 bases from V and 0 bases from J, with 10 bases in between. CDR1 is KGHDR, CDR2 SFDVKD, per germline. The CDR3 is 15 amino acids. This chain's CDR3 is CATSDAGGSNYGYTF. The CDR3 DNA sequence: TGTGCCACCAGTGATGCGGGAGGCTCTAACTATGGCTACACCTTC.

Note on this clonotype: Since no conserved phenylalanine or tryptophan closes the CDR3, a read error is the likely cause. J is TRBJ2-7 and V is TRBV7-2; TRBD2 matches at 7 bases. The CDR3 length is 15 residues. V trimming: 1 base; J trimming: 4 bases; junction bases outside the gene matches: 7. Germline CDR1 SGHTA, CDR2 FQGNSA. CDR3 in amino acids: CASSLVRREIYEQYL. Here the CDR3 DNA reads TGTGCCAGCAGCTTAGTTCGGCGGGAGATATACGAGCAGTACCTC.

CDR3 bases: TGTGCCAGCAGTTTAAGGGAACAGGGTGACTATGGCTACACCTTC. It translates to CASSLREQGDYGYTF. The V gene is TRBV2, the J gene TRBJ1-2, with D tentatively TRBD1 (6 bases). This CDR3 spans 15 amino acids. Between the trimmed V and J ends, which lost 5 bases and 3 bases, there was a span of 16 bases. Germline V gene sequence: CDR1 SNHLY, CDR2 FYNNEI.

This clonotype was counted once. The rearrangement joins TRBV29-1 to TRBJ1-4; 11 bases are a match to TRBD1. The CDR3 has 12 residues. Germline loops: CDR1 SQVTM, CDR2 ANQGSEA. Germline trimming cut 7 bases from V and 8 bases from J; bases unmatched to any gene: 3. CDR3 DNA: TGCAGCGGGGGACAGGGGGACGAAAAACTGTTTTTT. This gives the protein CSGGQGDEKLFF.

This clonotype showed up just once. The chain couples TRBV29-1 to TRBJ1-1; D may be TRBD1 (6 bases). Germline CDR1 is SQVTM and CDR2 is ANQGSEA. The CDR3 loop spans 14 amino acids. With 4 bases removed from V and 7 bases from J, the gap between germline ends came to 19 bases. DNA for the CDR3: TGCAGCGTTGCTGGACAGCAAGGAACTAATGAAGCTTTCTTT. Its translation is CSVAGQQGTNEAFF.

The rearrangement joins TRBV24-1 to TRBJ1-5; D not certain. V dropped 4 bases and J dropped 0 bases, with 6 bases sitting between them. The germline gives CDR1 KGHDR, CDR2 SFDVKD. CDR3 size: 14 residues. The CDR3 here is CATSEGSSNQPQHF. CDR3 nucleotides: TGTGCCACCAGTGAAGGGAGTAGCAATCAGCCCCAGCATTTT.

This clonotype was seen many times. This rearrangement joins TRBV7-3 to TRBJ1-4; a possible D gene is TRBD1 (6 bases). The CDR3 covers 14 residues. CDR1 and CDR2 from the germline V gene are SGHTA and FQGTGA. Trimming cost V 6 bases and J 7 bases, with 15 bases left between them. CDR3 coding DNA: TGTGCCAGCAGGTTTGGCAGGGGTGTTGAAAAACTGTTTTTT. It specifies CASRFGRGVEKLFF.

Only a few counts were recorded for this clonotype. The V and J genes are TRBV7-9 and TRBJ1-6; 8 positions agree with TRBD1. Looked up from germline, CDR1 is SEHNR and CDR2 is FQNEAQ (reference sequence). V was clipped by 5 bases and J by 10 bases; unmatched bases: 10. The CDR3 covers 15 residues. For the CDR3, the DNA is TGTGCCAGCAGCCCGGGTGCGACAGGGGTCTCACCCCTCCACTTT. Protein product: CASSPGATGVSPLHF.

In this sample, this clonotype turned up a few times. This chain links TRBV24-1 with TRBJ2-3; 10 bases are a match to TRBD1. The CDR3 is 13 residues long. Unmatched junction bases numbered 2, after V lost 10 bases and J lost 2 bases. The germline gives CDR1 KGHDR, CDR2 SFDVKD. The chain's CDR3 is CATGQGNTDTQYF. For the CDR3, the DNA is TGTGCCACGGGACAGGGGAACACAGATACGCAGTATTTT.

This rearrangement joins TRBV10-3 to TRBJ1-5; D not resolved. The CDR3 length is 14 residues. Germline loops: CDR1 ENHRY, CDR2 SYGVKD. CDR3 protein: CASEGGLSNQPQHF. The CDR3 DNA sequence: TGTGCATCGGAGGGCGGCCTTAGCAATCAGCCCCAGCATTTT.

This clonotype was seen a handful of times. This chain joins TRBV10-3 and TRBJ2-2; 8 bases are shared with TRBD2. Per the germline V gene, CDR1 is ENHRY and CDR2 is SYGVKD. This CDR3 comprises 14 residues. Unmatched junction bases numbered 2, after V lost 7 bases and J lost 1 base. DNA for the CDR3: TGTGCCATCAAAAGCGGGGGGAACACCGGGGAGCTGTTTTTT. Residues: CAIKSGGNTGELFF.

The table lists this clonotype with many counts. The V and J genes are TRBV7-8 and TRBJ1-2; D might be TRBD1 (5 bases). The germline gives CDR1 SGHVS, CDR2 FQNEAQ. The V and J ends lost 1 base and 7 bases respectively, with 10 bases between them. The CDR3 contains 13 residues. Here the CDR3 DNA reads TGTGCCAGCAGCTTAGGTGGGGCTTCTGGCTACACCTTC. It specifies CASSLGGASGYTF.

V usage is TRBV11-2 and J usage is TRBJ2-5; 11 bases align to TRBD2. J lost 4 bases, V lost 1 base, and 8 bases had no gene match. This CDR3 contains 17 residues. CDR1 and CDR2 from the germline V gene are SGHAT and FQNNGV. The DNA for the CDR3 is TGTGCCAGCAGCTTAGTAGCGACTAGCGGGATAGGAGAGACCCAGTACTTC. Protein: CASSLVATSGIGETQYF.

The V gene is TRBV9, the J gene TRBJ2-7, with TRBD1 matching 7 bases. Unmatched junction bases numbered 4, after V lost 0 bases and J lost 1 base. The germline V gene encodes CDR1 SGDLS and CDR2 YYNGEE. The CDR3 length is 15 residues. In DNA, the CDR3 is TGTGCCAGCAGCGTAGGAGTGACAGGGTCCTACGAGCAGTACTTC. Translating gives CASSVGVTGSYEQYF. Full variable domain (missing parts from reference TRBV9 and TRBJ2-7): DSGVTQTPKHLITATGQRVTLRCSPRSGDLSVYWYQQSLDQGLQFLIQYYNGEERAKGNILERFSAQQFPDLHSELNLSSLELGDSALYFCASSVGVTGSYEQYFGPGTRLTVT.

The gene calls are TRBV20-1 and TRBJ1-3; TRBD1 agrees at 9 bases. The CDR3 has 15 amino acids. Unmatched junction bases numbered 3, after V lost 3 bases and J lost 0 bases. Germline V gene sequence: CDR1 DFQATT, CDR2 SNEGSKA (reference sequence). CDR3 DNA: TGCAGTGCTAGGAGGACAGGGGTCTCTGGAAACACCATATATTTT. Translated, it gives CSARRTGVSGNTIYF.

The sample holds many counts of this clonotype. The DNA of the CDR3 is TGTGCCAGCAATAGGGAGGCCCACTCACCCCTCCACTTT. This sequence encodes CASNREAHSPLHF. The chain is built from TRBV9 and TRBJ1-6; D gene unclear. V was trimmed by 6 bases and J by 10 bases, leaving 14 bases between them. Germline CDR1 is SGDLS and CDR2 is YYNGEE. The CDR3 loop spans 13 amino acids.

To note about this clonotype: A much larger clonotype is one base distant, so this may be a read error. The CDR3 DNA follows: TGTGCCAGCAGCTCCCCAGGCGACTGTGGCTACACCTTC. As protein: CASSSPGDCGYTF. J is TRBJ1-2 and V is TRBV7-9; D call uncertain. This CDR3 is 13 amino acids long. V lost 4 bases, J lost 7 bases, and 13 bases lay in between. Per germline, CDR1 SEHNR and CDR2 FQNEAQ (reference sequence).

The rearrangement joins TRBV11-1 to TRBJ2-6; TRBD1 might be the D (6 bases). V was cut by 0 bases and J by 4 bases, with 13 bases left in between. The CDR3 is made up of 17 amino acids. Germline loops: CDR1 SGHAT, CDR2 FQDESV (reference sequence). CDR3 protein: CASSLAWQGPGANVLTF. CDR3 in DNA: TGTGCCAGCAGCTTAGCCTGGCAGGGGCCGGGGGCCAACGTCCTGACTTTC. Complete variable domain (other parts from reference TRBV11-1 and TRBJ2-6): EAEVAQSPRYKITEKSQAVAFWCDPISGHATLYWYRQILGQGPELLVQFQDESVVDDSQLPKDRFSAERLKGVDSTLKIQPAELGDSAMYLCASSLAWQGPGANVLTFGAGSRLTVL.

Concerning this clonotype itself: This CDR3 fails to terminate in the conserved phenylalanine or tryptophan, so it likely reflects a read error. No DNA is shown, since the ends of the CDR3 on it are uncertain; the CDR3 is the one TCRdb lists. V usage is TRBV20-1 and J usage is TRBJ1-4; TRBD1 reflects the table's D call only, with no check against the DNA. The CDR3 has 9 amino acids, counting both end residues. CDR1 is DFQATT, CDR2 SNEGSKA, per germline (reference sequence). The CDR3 reads CSARNGTGV.